The source of this T cell receptor beta chain is a study of blood T cells in healthy people across ages. Broader study findings: In long-lived donors, naive CD4+ cell counts and diversity exceeded those of aged donors. Roughly linear declines in TCR beta diversity per million T cells occurred with age. Diversity was estimated from one million T cells, and these estimates were considered underestimates.

Next came a second PCR, run for about 6 to 12 cycles, which used a sample-barcoded 5' primer along with a J-beta primer mix. At least 2.5 million CDR3-containing paired-end reads were obtained per sample. TCRdb passed the 5' RACE reads through MiXCR, listing each CDR3 protein once. Altogether fewer than 950,000 distinct CDR3 sequences are present, 40% to 65% being singletons, with the ten largest covering about two fifths. As concerns this clonotype: Antigen specificity is unknown.

With 7 bases clipped from V and 4 bases from J, the junction kept 6 bases outside the gene matches. The CDR3 has 14 residues. Germline V CDR1 and CDR2: ENHRY, SYGVKD. The TCR was taken from a man of 80 years or more in good health. V gene TRBV10-3 combines with J gene TRBJ2-1, with TRBD2 identical over 8 bases. The specimen sequenced was blood. This CDR3 reads CAIIASGHYNEQFF. For the CDR3, the DNA is TGTGCCATCATCGCTAGCGGGCATTACAATGAGCAGTTCTTC.